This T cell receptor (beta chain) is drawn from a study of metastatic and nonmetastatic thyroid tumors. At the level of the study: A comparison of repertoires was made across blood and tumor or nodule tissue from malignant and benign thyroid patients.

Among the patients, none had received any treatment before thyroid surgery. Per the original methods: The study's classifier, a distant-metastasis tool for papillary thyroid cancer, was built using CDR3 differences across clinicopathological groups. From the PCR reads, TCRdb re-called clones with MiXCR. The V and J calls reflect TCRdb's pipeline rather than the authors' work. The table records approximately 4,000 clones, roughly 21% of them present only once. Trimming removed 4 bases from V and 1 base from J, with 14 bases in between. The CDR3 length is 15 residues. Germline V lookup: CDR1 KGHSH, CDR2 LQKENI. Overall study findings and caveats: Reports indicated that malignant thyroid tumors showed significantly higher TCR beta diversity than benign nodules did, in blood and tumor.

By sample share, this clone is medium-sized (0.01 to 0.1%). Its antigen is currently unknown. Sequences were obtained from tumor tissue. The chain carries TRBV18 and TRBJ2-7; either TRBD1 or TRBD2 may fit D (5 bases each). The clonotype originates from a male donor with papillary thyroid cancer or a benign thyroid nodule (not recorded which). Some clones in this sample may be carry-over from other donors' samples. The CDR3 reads CASSQGRDPSYEQYF. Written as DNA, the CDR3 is TGTGCCAGCTCACAAGGCCGGGACCCATCCTACGAGCAGTACTTC.